This entry concerns a single T cell receptor (beta chain). Its antigen is currently unknown. Germline V gene data show CDR1 as SQVTM and CDR2 as ANQGSEA. CDR3 length equals 10 residues. RNA transcripts served as template for amplifying TCR beta CDR3 sequences. The first round was an RT-PCR with HTBI primers, and the second round was a multiplex PCR. TCRdb called the multiplex PCR reads again in MiXCR, with one record for every CDR3 protein. The sample lists 740,000 or so distinct CDR3 sequences, roughly two fifths occurring once. Uncontrolled infections, pregnancy, lactation or other autoimmune diseases led to patient exclusion. The sample comes from a study of Graves' ophthalmopathy and Graves' hyperthyroidism. Study-level findings and limits: Distinction of ophthalmopathy from stable hyperthyroidism by a 13-signature model reached roughly 87% sensitivity and 75% to 83% specificity. Blood shared most expanded thyroid clonotypes above 0.001 frequency.

The origin of this receptor is an adult man with Graves' ophthalmopathy. The chain recombines TRBV29-1 with TRBJ1-1, with unresolved D. The sequenced material came from peripheral blood. CDR3 nucleotide sequence: TGCAGTGATTGGGACACTGAAGCTTTCTTT. This gives the protein CSDWDTEAFF. The entire variable domain, with the rest obtained from reference TRBV29-1 and TRBJ1-1, is as follows: SAVISQKPSRDICQRGTSLTIQCQVDSQVTMMFWYRQQPGQSLTLIATANQGSEATYESGFVIDKFPISRPNLTFSTLTVSNMSPEDSSIYLCSDWDTEAFFGQGTRLTVV.